Shown below are 15 T cell receptor beta chains from a single sample sequenced in a study of blood T cell repertoires in COVID-19. TCRdb's copy holds only in-frame clones and misses some; the assay was immunoSEQ multiplex PCR. The repertoire holds over 45,000 clones, with 80% to 85% as singletons. The sequencing sample was made of peripheral blood. These receptors were collected from a man aged 70-80 years with acute or convalescent COVID-19.

The chain combines TRBV7-9 with TRBJ1-1, with 10 positions matching TRBD1. V gave up 1 base and J gave up 1 base; unmatched junction bases: 3. The germline gives CDR1 SEHNR, CDR2 FQNEAQ (reference sequence). CDR3 length: 16 amino acids. CDR3 sequence: CASSLGDRGANTEAFF. CDR3 nucleotide sequence: TGTGCCAGCAGCTTAGGGGACAGGGGAGCGAACACTGAAGCTTTCTTT.

This chain links TRBV2 with TRBJ2-5; tentatively, D is TRBD2 (5 bases). CDR1 is SNHLY and CDR2 is FYNNEI in the germline V gene. V was cut by 7 bases and J by 9 bases, with 21 bases left in between. The length of the CDR3 is 14 residues. This CDR3 reads CASMSGTRDSSQYF. CDR3 nucleotides: TGTGCCAGCATGAGCGGAACAAGAGACTCGTCCCAGTACTTC.

The chain links TRBV27 to TRBJ1-1; D is undetermined. The CDR3 runs 14 residues. V lost 6 bases, J lost 4 bases, and 15 bases lay in between. From germline, CDR1 is MNHEY and CDR2 SMNVEV (reference sequence). CDR3 bases: TGTGCCAGCAGCCGCGGGTTTGTGGGCACTGAAGCTTTCTTT. Amino acid sequence: CASSRGFVGTEAFF.

This chain connects TRBV9 to TRBJ2-1, with 7 bases fitting TRBD2. The CDR3 contains 15 residues. J lost 3 bases, V lost 0 bases, and 3 bases had no gene match. Looked up from germline, CDR1 is SGDLS and CDR2 is YYNGEE. CDR3 region: CASSVGDYHYNEQFF. CDR3 in DNA: TGTGCCAGCAGCGTAGGGGACTACCACTACAATGAGCAGTTCTTC. Looking up the rest from reference TRBV9 and TRBJ2-1 gives the full variable domain: DSGVTQTPKHLITATGQRVTLRCSPRSGDLSVYWYQQSLDQGLQFLIQYYNGEERAKGNILERFSAQQFPDLHSELNLSSLELGDSALYFCASSVGDYHYNEQFFGPGTRLTVL.

The rearrangement uses TRBV11-2 and TRBJ2-2, with 8 nucleotides matching TRBD1. V trimming: 5 bases; J trimming: 8 bases; junction bases outside the gene matches: 7. Germline CDR1 reads SGHAT; CDR2 reads FQNNGV. The CDR3 covers 14 residues. The CDR3: CASSADRGTGELFF. The CDR3 DNA reads TGTGCCAGCAGCGCCGACAGGGGTACAGGGGAGCTGTTTTTT.

The rearrangement joins TRBV29-1 to TRBJ1-1, with TRBD1 identical over 7 bases. V trimming: 4 bases; J trimming: 1 base; junction bases outside the gene matches: 3. The CDR3 length is 13 residues. Germline CDR1 and CDR2: SQVTM and ANQGSEA. CDR3 nucleotide sequence: TGCAGCGTTGGCAGGGGGTCGAACACTGAAGCTTTCTTT. This sequence encodes CSVGRGSNTEAFF.

This chain connects TRBV29-1 to TRBJ1-1; 10 bases agree with TRBD1. This CDR3 comprises 13 residues. The ends lost 4 bases at V and 4 bases at J; junction bases unmatched: 3. Looked up from germline, CDR1 is SQVTM and CDR2 is ANQGSEA. The CDR3 loop is CSVGTGGATEAFF. The CDR3 nucleotides are TGCAGCGTTGGGACAGGGGGAGCCACTGAAGCTTTCTTT.

The chain has TRBV6-5 and TRBJ1-2, with a tentative D call TRBD1 (5 bases). The CDR3 loop spans 14 amino acids. Germline-derived CDR1 and CDR2 are MNHEY and SVGAGI. Trimming shortened V by 7 bases and J by 3 bases, and 15 bases separated the two germline ends. The CDR3 spells CASTIRRAHYGYTF. In nucleotides, the CDR3 is TGTGCCAGCACCATTCGCAGGGCGCACTATGGCTACACCTTC.

The chain is built from TRBV5-1 and TRBJ1-3; TRBD1 is a possible D gene (5 bases). The CDR3 runs 14 residues. V lost 1 base, J lost 2 bases, and 7 bases lay in between. Germline CDR1 reads SGHRS; CDR2 reads YFSETQ. The CDR3 coding sequence is TGCGCCAGCAGCTTGTGGGGGGCTGGAAACACCATATATTTT. This codes for CASSLWGAGNTIYF.

The rearrangement links TRBV30 to TRBJ2-7; TRBD2 might be the D (6 bases). This CDR3 has 13 residues. V lost 0 bases, J lost 7 bases, and 13 bases lay in between. From germline, CDR1 is GTSNPN and CDR2 SVGIG (reference sequence). In DNA form, the CDR3 reads TGTGCCTGGAGTGTACAACGGGGAGGAGAGCAGTACTTC. Its translation: CAWSVQRGGEQYF. Supplemented by reference TRBV30 and TRBJ2-7, the full variable domain reads SQTIHQWPATLVQPVGSPLSLECTVEGTSNPNLYWYRQAAGRGLQLLFYSVGIGQISSEVPQNLSASRPQDRQFILSSKKLLLSDSGFYLCAWSVQRGGEQYFGPGTRLTVT.

The V call is TRBV6-5, the J call TRBJ2-3; no reliable D call. The germline V gene encodes CDR1 MNHEY and CDR2 SVGAGI. The CDR3 has 15 residues. V dropped 6 bases and J dropped 1 base, with 14 bases sitting between them. CDR3 amino acids: CASRVTSGGTDTQYF. The CDR3 nucleotides are TGTGCCAGCAGGGTAACGAGTGGAGGCACAGATACGCAGTATTTT.

V and J are TRBV6-2 or TRBV6-3 and TRBJ2-7, with unresolved D. This CDR3 is 14 amino acids long. The V gene's germline CDR1 is MNHEY and CDR2 SVGEGT. V was cut by 4 bases and J by 0 bases, with 10 bases left in between. The CDR3 nucleotides are TGTGCCAGCAGTTCTTACTCGAGCTCCTACGAGCAGTACTTC. It codes for CASSSYSSSYEQYF.

V gene TRBV15 combines with J gene TRBJ2-7, with D possibly matching TRBD2 (5 bases). V lost 0 bases and J 3 bases, leaving 9 bases between the germline ends. The CDR3 consists of 14 residues. Per germline, CDR1 LNHNV and CDR2 YYDKDF (reference sequence). CDR3 protein: CATSRDVGDYEQYF. The CDR3 coding sequence is TGTGCCACCAGCAGAGATGTCGGGGACTACGAGCAGTACTTC.

The chain joins TRBV7-2 to TRBJ2-2, with D tentatively TRBD1 (5 bases). The germline V and J ends were trimmed by 5 bases and 4 bases, with 14 bases remaining between them. The CDR3 is 15 amino acids. Germline assignment: CDR1 SGHTA and CDR2 FQGNSA. The CDR3 coding sequence is TGTGCCAGCAGCCTCGTCAGGGCTACCACCGGGGAGCTGTTTTTT. It codes for CASSLVRATTGELFF.

The gene calls are TRBV5-1 and TRBJ2-1; D is possibly TRBD2 (5 bases). Looked up from germline, CDR1 is SGHRS and CDR2 is YFSETQ. Trimming left V 5 bases short and J 10 bases short, with 10 bases between. There are 11 residues in the CDR3. The chain's CDR3 is CASSSDLEQFF. The CDR3 region has the DNA TGCGCCAGCAGTTCGGACTTGGAGCAGTTCTTC. The full variable domain, completed using reference TRBV5-1 and TRBJ2-1, is KAGVTQTPRYLIKTRGQQVTLSCSPISGHRSVSWYQQTPGQGLQFLFEYFSETQRNKGNFPGRFSGRQFSNSRSEMNVSTLELGDSALYLCASSSDLEQFFGPGTRLTVL.